This TCR beta chain derives from a study of blood T cell repertoires in COVID-19. Study summary: The United States, Italy and Spain were the sources of the acute and convalescent COVID-19 samples. T cells, B-cell-depleted T cells, or PBMCs provided the cDNA or gDNA that served as material.

This clone was picked up a small number of times. Per the original methods: Amplification of reference gene primers provided the estimated nucleated cell counts. Profiled with immunoSEQ multiplex PCR; TCRdb holds only in-frame clones, not every one. The DNA was the basis for D and trimming; V, J and clone size are from that table. The sample lists 40,000 to 50,000 clones, roughly 85% occurring once. The CDR3 has 12 amino acids. Between the trimmed V and J ends, which lost 8 bases and 0 bases, there was a span of 6 bases. V usage is TRBV12-3 or TRBV12-4 and J usage is TRBJ2-3; D is undetermined. This clonotype originated in a man between 65 and 85 years old with acute or convalescent COVID-19. Sequencing was done on a sample of peripheral blood. The CDR3 is CASRASTDTQYF. The CDR3 DNA reads TGTGCCAGCCGAGCTAGCACAGATACGCAGTATTTT.